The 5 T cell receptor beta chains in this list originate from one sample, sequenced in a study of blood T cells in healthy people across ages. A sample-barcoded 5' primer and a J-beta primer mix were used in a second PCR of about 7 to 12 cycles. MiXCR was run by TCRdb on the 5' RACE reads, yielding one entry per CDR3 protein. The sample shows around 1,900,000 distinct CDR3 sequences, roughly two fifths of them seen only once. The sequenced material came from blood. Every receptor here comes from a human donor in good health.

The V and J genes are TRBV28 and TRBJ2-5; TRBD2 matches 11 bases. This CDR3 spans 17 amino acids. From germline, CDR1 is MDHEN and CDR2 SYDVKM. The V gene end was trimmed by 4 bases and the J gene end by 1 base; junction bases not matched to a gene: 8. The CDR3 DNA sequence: TGTGCCAGCAGTTCCTCACTAGCGGGGGCCATCCAAGAGACCCAGTACTTC. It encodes CASSSSLAGAIQETQYF.

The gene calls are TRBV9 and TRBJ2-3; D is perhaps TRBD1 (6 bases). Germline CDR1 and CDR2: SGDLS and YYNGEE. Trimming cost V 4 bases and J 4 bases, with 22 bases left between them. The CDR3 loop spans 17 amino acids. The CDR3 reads CASSRHDRDTGPDTQYF. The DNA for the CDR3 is TGTGCCAGCAGCCGCCATGACCGGGACACTGGTCCAGATACGCAGTATTTT.

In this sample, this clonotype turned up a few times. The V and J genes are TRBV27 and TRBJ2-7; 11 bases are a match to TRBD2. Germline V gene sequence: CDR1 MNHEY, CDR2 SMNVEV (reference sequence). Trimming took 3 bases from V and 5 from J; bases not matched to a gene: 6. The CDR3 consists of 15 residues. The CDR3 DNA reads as TGTGCCAGCAGTTTCCCTAGCGGGGGGAGCAACGAGCAGTACTTC. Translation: CASSFPSGGSNEQYF.

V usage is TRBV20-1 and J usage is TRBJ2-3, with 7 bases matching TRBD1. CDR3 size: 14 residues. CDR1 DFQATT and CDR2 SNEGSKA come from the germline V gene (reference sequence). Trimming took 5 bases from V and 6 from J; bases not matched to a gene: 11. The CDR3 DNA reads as TGCAGTGCTTCTACAGGGGTAGGGCTCGATACGCAGTATTTT. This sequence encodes CSASTGVGLDTQYF.

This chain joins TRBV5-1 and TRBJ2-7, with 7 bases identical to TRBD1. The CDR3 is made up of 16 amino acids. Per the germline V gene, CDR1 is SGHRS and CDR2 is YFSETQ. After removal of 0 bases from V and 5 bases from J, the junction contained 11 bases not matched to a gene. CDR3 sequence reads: CASSLVTGTVSDEQYF. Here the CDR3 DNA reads TGCGCCAGCAGCTTGGTTACCGGGACAGTCTCGGACGAGCAGTACTTC. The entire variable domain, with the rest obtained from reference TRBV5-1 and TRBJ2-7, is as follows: KAGVTQTPRYLIKTRGQQVTLSCSPISGHRSVSWYQQTPGQGLQFLFEYFSETQRNKGNFPGRFSGRQFSNSRSEMNVSTLELGDSALYLCASSLVTGTVSDEQYFGPGTRLTVT.